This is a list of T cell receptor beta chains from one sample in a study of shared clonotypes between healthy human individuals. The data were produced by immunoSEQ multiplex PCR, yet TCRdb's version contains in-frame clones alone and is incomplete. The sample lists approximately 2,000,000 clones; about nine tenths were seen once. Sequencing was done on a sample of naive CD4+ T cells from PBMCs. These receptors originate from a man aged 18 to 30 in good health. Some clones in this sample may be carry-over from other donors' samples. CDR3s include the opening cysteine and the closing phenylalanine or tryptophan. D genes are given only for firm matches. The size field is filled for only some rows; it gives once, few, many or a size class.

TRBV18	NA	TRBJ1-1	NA	TGTGCCAGCTCCCGTCCCTCCCCCGTCCGCGGGGAAGCTTTCTTT	CASSRPSPVRGEAFF
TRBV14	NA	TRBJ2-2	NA	TGTGCCAGCCATAAAGGGCCGTTGCAAACCGGGGAGCTGTTTTTT	CASHKGPLQTGELFF
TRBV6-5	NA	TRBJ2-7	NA	TGTGCCAGCAGCCGTGAGATAGCCAGAGAGCAGTACTTC	CASSREIAREQYF
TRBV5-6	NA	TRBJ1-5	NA	TGTGCCAGCAGTTTCGACAGCGACCAGCCCCAGCATTTT	CASSFDSDQPQHF
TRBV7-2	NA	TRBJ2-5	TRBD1	TGTGCCAGCAGCACCCGTGACAGGGGATGGGAGACCCAGTACTTC	CASSTRDRGWETQYF
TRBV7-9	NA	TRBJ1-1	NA	TGTGCCAGCAGCCGACCCGAAGTTCGGACTGAAGCTTTCTTT	CASSRPEVRTEAFF
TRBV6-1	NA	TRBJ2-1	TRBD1	TGTGCCAGCACCCTCGGGACAGGGTCTTTCCATGAGCAGTTCTTC	CASTLGTGSFHEQFF
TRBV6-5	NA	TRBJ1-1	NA	TGTGCCAGCATCCGGGGGACTGAAGCTTTCTTT	CASIRGTEAFF
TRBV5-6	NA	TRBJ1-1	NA	TGTGCCAGCAGCGAAACGGGACGGAAAGACACTGAAGCTTTCTTT	CASSETGRKDTEAFF
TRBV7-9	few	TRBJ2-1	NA	TGTGCCAGCAGCTTAATGAATGAGCAGTTCTTC	CASSLMNEQFF
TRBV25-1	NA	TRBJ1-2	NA	TGTGCCAGCAGTGAATATCGCTATGGCTACACCTTC	CASSEYRYGYTF
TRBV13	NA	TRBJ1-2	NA	TGTGCCAGCAGCTCGGGACCGAGGGGCGATGGCTACACCTTC	CASSSGPRGDGYTF
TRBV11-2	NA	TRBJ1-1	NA	TGTGCCAGCAGCTTATTCTCCAGAGGACACGTTGAAGCTTTCTTT	CASSLFSRGHVEAFF
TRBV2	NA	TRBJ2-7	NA	TGTGCCAGCAGGATAACAGGGAGCTCCTACGAGCAGTACTTC	CASRITGSSYEQYF
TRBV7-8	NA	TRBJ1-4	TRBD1	TGTGCCAGCAGCTACACAGGGGGCGCGACAACTAATGAAAAACTGTTTTTT	CASSYTGGATTNEKLFF
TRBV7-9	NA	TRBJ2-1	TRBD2	TGTGCCAGCAGCTTAGGGTTCGCGGGAGGGCTCAATGAGCAGTTCTTC	CASSLGFAGGLNEQFF
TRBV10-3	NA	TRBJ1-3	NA	TGTGCCATCAGTGGGGGGGGCTCTGGAAACACCATATATTTT	CAISGGGSGNTIYF
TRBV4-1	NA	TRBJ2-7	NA	TGCGCCAGCAGCCAAGCGGGTGGCGACAAGCAGTACTTC	CASSQAGGDKQYF
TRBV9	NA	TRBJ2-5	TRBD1	TGTGCCAGCAGCGCCGGGACAGAGTACCAAGAGACCCAGTACTTC	CASSAGTEYQETQYF
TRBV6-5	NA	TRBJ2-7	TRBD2	TGTGCCAGCAGTTTTCGAAGCGGGAGGTCCTACGAGCAGTACTTC	CASSFRSGRSYEQYF
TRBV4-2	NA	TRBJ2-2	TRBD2	TGTGCCAGCAGTCCCGGGGGGTCTGGGACCGGGGAGCTGTTTTTT	CASSPGGSGTGELFF
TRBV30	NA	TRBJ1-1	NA	TGTGCCTGGAGTGTACAGTCCCGGAACACTGAAGCTTTCTTT	CAWSVQSRNTEAFF
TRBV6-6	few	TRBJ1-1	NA	TGTGCCAGCAGTTTTGCGGGATGGACTGAAGCTTTCTTT	CASSFAGWTEAFF
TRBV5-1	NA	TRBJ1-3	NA	TGCGCCAGCAGCTTGGAAGGGTATGGAAACACCATATATTTT	CASSLEGYGNTIYF
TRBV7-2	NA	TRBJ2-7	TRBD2	TGTGCCAGCAGCCCCGGGGGGGTTCCCTACGAGCAGTACTTC	CASSPGGVPYEQYF
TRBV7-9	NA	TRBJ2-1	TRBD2	TGTGCCAGCAGCTCACGGGAGGGGCAGTTCTTC	CASSSREGQFF
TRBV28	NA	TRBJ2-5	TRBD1	TGTGCCAGCAGCCTGACCGGGACAGAAGAGACCCAGTACTTC	CASSLTGTEETQYF
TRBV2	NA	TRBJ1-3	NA	TGTGCCAGCAAGCAGAGCTCTGGAAACACCATATATTTT	CASKQSSGNTIYF
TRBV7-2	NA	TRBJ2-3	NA	TGTGCCAGCAGCTTAGCACGAGGAGATACGCAGTATTTT	CASSLARGDTQYF
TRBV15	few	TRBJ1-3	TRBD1	TGTGCCACCAGCAGAGCCCTGGGGCAGGGGGTTGGAAACACCATATATTTT	CATSRALGQGVGNTIYF
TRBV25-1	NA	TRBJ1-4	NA	TGTGCCACCAGCCTTGGAACTAATGAAAAACTGTTTTTT	CATSLGTNEKLFF
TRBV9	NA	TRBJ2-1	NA	TGTGCCAGCAGCGTAGCAGGGGACCCCTACAATGAGCAGTTCTTC	CASSVAGDPYNEQFF
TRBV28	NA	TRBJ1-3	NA	TGTGCCAGCAGTTTACTCGGGACCTCTGGAAACACCATATATTTT	CASSLLGTSGNTIYF
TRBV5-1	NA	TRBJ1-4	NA	TGCGCCAGCAGCCCAGAGACAGGTCTTAATGAAAAACTGTTTTTT	CASSPETGLNEKLFF
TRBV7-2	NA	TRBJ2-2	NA	TGTGCCAGCAGCTTAGCGGGGCGTATCGGGGAGCTGTTTTTT	CASSLAGRIGELFF
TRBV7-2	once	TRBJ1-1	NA	TGTGCCAGCAGCTTAGCAGGGGGAGATTCTGAAGCTTTCTTT	CASSLAGGDSEAFF
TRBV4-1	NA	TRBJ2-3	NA	TGCGCCAGCAGCCCCTCAGGGACTCTCACAGATACGCAGTATTTT	CASSPSGTLTDTQYF
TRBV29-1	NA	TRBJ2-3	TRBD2	TGCAGCGTTGGGCTAGCGGGGTATTACACAGATACGCAGTATTTT	CSVGLAGYYTDTQYF
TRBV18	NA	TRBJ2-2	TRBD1	TGTGCCAGCTCACCACCGAGACAGGGGACCGGGGAGCTGTTTTTT	CASSPPRQGTGELFF
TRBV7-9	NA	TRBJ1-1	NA	TGTGCCAGCAGTCCGGGACGCCAAGAGGAGACTGAAGCTTTCTTT	CASSPGRQEETEAFF
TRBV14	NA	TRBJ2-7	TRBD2	TGTGCCAGCAGTCCCGGACTAGCGGGAGTGGACGAGCAGTACTTC	CASSPGLAGVDEQYF
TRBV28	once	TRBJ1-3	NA	TGTGCCAGCAGTTTAATAGAGGGTTCCCTCTCTGGAAACACCATATATTTT	CASSLIEGSLSGNTIYF
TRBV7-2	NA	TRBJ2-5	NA	TGTGCCAGCAGCTTAGACGGAGCGGCGCAGCAGTACTTC	CASSLDGAAQQYF
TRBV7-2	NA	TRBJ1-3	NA	TGTGCCAGCAGCTTAGGTGTGGGGGCTGGAAACACCATATATTTT	CASSLGVGAGNTIYF
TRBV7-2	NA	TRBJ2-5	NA	TGTGCCAGCAGCGTCGGGACTCAAGAGACCCAGTACTTC	CASSVGTQETQYF
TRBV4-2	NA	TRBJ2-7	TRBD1	TGTGCCAGCAGCCGGGAAGGGATAGGACAGGGGGTGTACGAGCAGTACTTC	CASSREGIGQGVYEQYF
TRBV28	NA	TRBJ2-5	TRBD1	TGTGCCAGCAGTTCGGACAGGGGAAGGGAGACCCAGTACTTC	CASSSDRGRETQYF
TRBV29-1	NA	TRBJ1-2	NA	TGCAGTGGCGACGCGGGGGGCAGGGATGGCTACACCTTC	CSGDAGGRDGYTF
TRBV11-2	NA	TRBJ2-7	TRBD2	TGTGCCAGCAGTCCTCTTGGTGGCGGGAGCTACGAGCAGTACTTC	CASSPLGGGSYEQYF
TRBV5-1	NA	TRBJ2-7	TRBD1	TGCGCCAGCAGCTTTCAGGGGGCCCCACTCTACGAGCAGTACTTC	CASSFQGAPLYEQYF
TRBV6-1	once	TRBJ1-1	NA	TGTGCCAGCAGTAACCAAAACGTGTTTACTGAAGCTTTCTTT	CASSNQNVFTEAFF
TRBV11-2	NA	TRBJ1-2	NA	TGTGCCAGCAGCATCAGCGGGGGCACCCTCTATGGCTACACCTTC	CASSISGGTLYGYTF
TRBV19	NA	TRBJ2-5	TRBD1	TGTGCCAGTAGTAAGACAGGGGATGCGGAGACCCAGTACTTC	CASSKTGDAETQYF
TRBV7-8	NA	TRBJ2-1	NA	TGTGCCAGCAGCTTAGGCCAGGAGTCCTACAATGAGCAGTTCTTC	CASSLGQESYNEQFF
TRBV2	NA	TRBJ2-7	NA	TGTGCCAGCACCCCAGCCTCCTACGAGCAGTACTTC	CASTPASYEQYF
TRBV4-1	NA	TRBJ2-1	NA	TGCGCCAGCAGCCATATCGGGTCCTACAATGAGCAGTTCTTC	CASSHIGSYNEQFF
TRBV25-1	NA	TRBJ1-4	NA	TGTGCCAGCAGTGGCGACACCGCAACTAATGAAAAACTGTTTTTT	CASSGDTATNEKLFF
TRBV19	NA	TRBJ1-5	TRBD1	TGTGCCAGCAGCCGGGACAGGGGGGTTCAGCCCCAGCATTTT	CASSRDRGVQPQHF